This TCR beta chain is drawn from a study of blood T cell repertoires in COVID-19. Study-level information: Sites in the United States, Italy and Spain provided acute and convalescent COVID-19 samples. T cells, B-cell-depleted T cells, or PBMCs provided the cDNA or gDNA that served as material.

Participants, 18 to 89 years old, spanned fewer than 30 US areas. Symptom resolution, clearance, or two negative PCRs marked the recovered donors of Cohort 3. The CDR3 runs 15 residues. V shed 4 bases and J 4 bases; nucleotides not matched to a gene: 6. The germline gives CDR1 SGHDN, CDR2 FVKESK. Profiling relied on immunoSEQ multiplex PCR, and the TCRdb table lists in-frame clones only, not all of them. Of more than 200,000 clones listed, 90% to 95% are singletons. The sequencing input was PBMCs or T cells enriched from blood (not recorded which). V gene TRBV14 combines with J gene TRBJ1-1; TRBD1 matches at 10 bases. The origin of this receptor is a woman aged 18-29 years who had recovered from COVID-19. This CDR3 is CASSRDRGVGTEAFF. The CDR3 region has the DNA TGTGCCAGCAGCCGGGACAGGGGTGTAGGCACTGAAGCTTTCTTT.